The rows below give T cell receptor beta chains drawn from one sample of a study of OX40 agonist ivuxolimab in advanced cancers. This table comes from immunoSEQ multiplex PCR, and its TCRdb copy is limited to in-frame clones, with some not included. The sample contains more than 45,000 clones, 65% to 85% of which appear only once. This specimen consisted of CD4+ or CD8+ T cells sorted from blood, obtained in a trial of the OX40 agonist ivuxolimab. These receptor sequences come from an adult with an advanced solid tumor such as melanoma, head and neck, liver or kidney cancer. CDR3s leave out the opening cysteine and the closing phenylalanine or tryptophan.

TRBJ1-1,TRBV29-1,SVGDIGTEAF
TRBJ1-5,TRBV6-1,ASSVPLTGRNQPQH
TRBJ2-5,TRBV7-8,ASSLATRSWGHQETQY
TRBJ1-1,TRBV19,ASSISPPGAGTEAF
TRBJ1-1,TRBV5-1,ASSLEGQGRTEAF
TRBJ1-2,TRBV5-6,ASREGRQGPDYGYT
TRBJ2-5,TRBV5-1,ASSLGGGAAETQY
TRBJ1-1,TRBV19,ASIPPKGHEAF
TRBJ2-7,TRBV19,ASSVTGTTYEQY
TRBJ2-6,TRBV5-8,ASSLDGGANVLT
TRBJ2-1,TRBV2,ASGTPLALEQF
TRBJ2-7,TRBV27,ASSFMGPSSYEQY
TRBJ2-7,TRBV4-1,ASSQEWTGGKEQY
TRBJ1-5,TRBV6-1,ASSADRGGPYSNQPQH
TRBJ2-7,TRBV7-3,ASSSLPSGRQY
TRBJ2-7,TRBV18,ASSPRTEPYEQY
TRBJ1-2,TRBV28,ASSFWAGRGYT
TRBJ2-3,TRBV14,ASSALRAGKADTQY
TRBJ2-3,TRBV10-2,ASSDLSSTDTQY
TRBJ2-1,TRBV2,ASSVRSNDEQF
TRBJ2-7,TRBV7-8,ASSLRSDRGYEQY
TRBJ2-3,TRBV7-8,ASSLVNPALSQGTQY
TRBJ2-5,TRBV19,ATSLASGRSSRETQY
TRBJ2-1,TRBV28,ASSSPIRASGLYNEQF
TRBJ1-6,TRBV27,ASSLHRVGNSPLH
TRBJ1-1,TRBV11-2,ASSLDSVSTEAF
TRBJ2-7,TRBV7-7,ASSLGTGVSYEQY
TRBJ2-2,TRBV28,ASSPIAGEEVGELF
TRBJ1-1,TRBV11-2,ASSFFGQGTEAF
TRBJ1-5,TRBV19,ASGDRGPQPQH
TRBJ2-7,TRBV28,ASRGTVPYEQY
TRBJ1-3,TRBV7-3,ASSLNPGGNTIY
TRBJ2-7,TRBV6-5,ASSYAPGQTYEQY